The T cell receptor (beta chain) under discussion was sequenced for a study of T-cell memory formation after mild COVID-19. Findings of the study overall: Clones that contracted clustered mainly in CM and EM if CD4+ and in EMRA if CD8+. Clonal second-wave expansions that peaked on day 37 had unconfirmed SARS-CoV-2 specificity.

This clonotype appeared many times. Its matching antigen is unknown. A 5'RACE reaction primed in the constant segment made cDNA libraries of TCR alpha and TCR beta, and these carried sample barcodes and UMIs. MiXCR was run by TCRdb on the 5' RACE reads, yielding one entry per CDR3 protein. The sample has hundreds of thousands of distinct CDR3 sequences, 15% seen once. The TCR sequence derives from an adult woman who had mild COVID-19 (a few samples of this study predate the infection). Cell type and time point are not known. Sequences were obtained from PBMCs or a T cell subset sorted from them (not recorded which).

The CDR3 nucleotides are TGCGCCAGCAGCTTGGGGGACAGGCGGCATCAGCCCCAGCATTTT. As protein: CASSLGDRRHQPQHF. The gene calls are TRBV5-1 and TRBJ1-5, with 8 positions matching TRBD1. V lost 0 bases, J lost 5 bases, and 4 bases stayed unmatched. The CDR3 has 15 amino acids. Germline CDR1 and CDR2: SGHRS and YFSETQ.